This TCR beta chain was captured in a study of beta chain features in type 1 diabetes (dated by TCRdb to 2017 to 2018). Study-wide context: Mean age, gender distribution, total cell number and subset yield did not differ between patients and healthy donors. A total of about 110,000,000 sorted cells were examined across all samples, and a strong correlation was observed between cell number per subset and RNA yield. In the study, recently diagnosed type 1 diabetes patients and matched healthy donors were compared on the TCRB repertoires of their sorted circulating CD4+ T cell subsets. Naive and central memory subsets were obtained from all 28 donors, but regulatory and stem cell-like memory subsets were isolated from only 8 patients and roughly eight healthy donors. General study outcomes and caveats: Patients with type 1 diabetes made fewer insertions and deleted more nucleotides at VDJ recombination sites, implying thymic rearrangement abnormalities. Shorter templates might have been favored by PCR, but patient and control samples were amplified and corrected together, so both groups would have been affected equally by any skew. Naive, central memory and regulatory TCRB repertoires appeared more similar among patients than among healthy donors. Sequencing cDNA rather than genomic DNA could over-represent highly expressing activated cells, although activation and CD3 levels did not differ between groups. A moderate but significant shortening of TCRB CDR3 length was observed in type 1 diabetes patients in all four CD4+ subsets. Only small numbers of individuals were included in the HLA sub-analyses, which left unresolved whether HLA type had any influence on TCRB rearrangement.

The entire amount of isolated RNA was reverse transcribed using the High Capacity cDNA Reverse Transcription Kit, so the sequenced TCRB transcripts were expressed ones. Deep immunoSEQ sequencing was applied to naive, central memory and regulatory T cell samples, giving an average of about 3.57 million total reads per sample. After sorted cells were lysed in RLT buffer, RNA was extracted with DNase-treated RNeasy Micro or Mini kits, with the choice depending on cell number. Each cell subset was processed on its own to prevent cross-contamination, while patient and healthy donor samples were processed together. The immunoSEQ multiplex PCR was used to amplify TCRB sequences from cDNA, yielding 87-bp fragments that span the CDR3 region. Sequencing of the amplicons was performed on the Illumina HiSeq platform. Processing in the source paper ran as follows. Synthetic template baselines were used to correct PCR bias computationally, reads within Hamming distance 2 were collapsed together, and singletons that could not be merged were discarded. By aligning reads against IMGT, V, D and J genes, CDR3 length, and insertions or deletions at six rearrangement sites were assigned. Within each subset, clonotype counts were normalized to the number of sorted cells before true diversity and Gini coefficients were calculated with the tcR R package. Repertoire sharing was quantified using the overlap coefficient calculated on TCRB nucleotide sequences. Out-of-frame TCRB sequences from naive cells were analyzed as a proxy for the pre-selection repertoire. TCRdb provides this immuneACCESS table in a form limited to in-frame rearrangements. Some clones are lacking; in checked studies, under half of them reflect an unresolved V gene, and why the rest are absent is not known. V, J and clone size derive from that table, while D and trimming were established from the DNA sequence. Here the sample has hundreds of thousands of clones; roughly an eighth occur a single time. Less than 0.025% of the sample goes to the ten largest clones.

Concerning this clone: Its antigen target is currently unknown. Base qualities are not provided; no much larger clone lies one nucleotide away.

A single peripheral blood draw of approximately 0.11 L on average was collected from each donor into heparinised tubes. Naive, central memory, regulatory and stem cell-like memory CD4+ T cells were sorted on a BD FACSAria II using a panel including CD45RO, CCR7, CD25, CD127, CD95 and CD27. All sorted populations exceeded 98% purity. Right away, PBMCs were isolated by Lymphoprep density gradient centrifugation and were stained directly, with no culture step. Samples were stained and sorted in pairs, with one healthy donor and one patient per experiment, so that batch effects were minimized. V trim: 5 bases; J trim: 7 bases; unmatched bases: 9. The CDR3 sequence holds 15 residues, the cysteine and phenylalanine included. The kept DNA is CDR3 alone, 45 bases in frame from the first base. Via the germline V gene, CDR1 is SGHTA and CDR2 FQGTGA.

Material: naive CD4+ T cells from blood. In light of the paper, this sample's cell subset or site label describes: true naive CD4+ T cells. The TCR originated in a man younger than 30 with type 1 diabetes. The chain was built from TRBV7-3 and TRBJ2-7, and 12 bases in between align with TRBD1. The CDR3 region: CASSPSGQGADEQYF. Here is the DNA: TGTGCCAGCAGCCCCTCGGGACAGGGGGCCGATGAGCAGTACTTC.